The entry below describes one T cell receptor beta chain. The target antigen is unknown. Germline CDR1 reads SGHNT; CDR2 reads YYREEE (reference sequence). The length of the CDR3 is 16 residues. Trimming removed 1 base at V and 0 bases at J, with 14 bases between. This record belongs to a study of cytomegalovirus exposure and HLA in healthy donors. General study points: Later analysis identified several of the most significant clusters that appeared linked to common viral pathogens. TCR sequences were mostly rare, though some public TCRs occurred in many donors.

A multiplex PCR was run with 60 Vbeta primers and 13 Jbeta primers. Original processing methods: Per a later analysis, the number of unique TCR beta chains was approximately 80 million, of which around 10 million were shared. This table comes from immunoSEQ multiplex PCR, and its TCRdb copy is limited to in-frame clones, with some not included. From that table come the V and J calls and clone size; the DNA was used to work out D and trimming. The sample lists 180,000 or so clones, 65% to 80% occurring once. The sample comprised PBMCs. This clonotype was obtained from a woman under 40 in good health and CMV-seropositive. The V gene is TRBV5-4, the J gene TRBJ2-7; perhaps TRBD2 as D (6 bases). CDR3 protein: CASSLYAGPSSYEQYF. The DNA for the CDR3 is TGTGCCAGCAGCTTGTATGCGGGGCCCAGCTCCTACGAGCAGTACTTC.